These 30 T cell receptor beta chains share one sample of origin, sequenced in a study of shared clonotypes between healthy human individuals. TCRdb's table, derived via immunoSEQ multiplex PCR, lists solely in-frame clones and lacks some. The sample lists hundreds of thousands of clones; 92% were seen once. Naive CD8 isolation took CD45RO-negative cells positively selected for CCR7 and excluded terminally differentiated effector memory CD45RA+ cells. The sequenced material came from naive CD8+ T cells sorted from blood. These receptors were taken from a man aged 25-45 years in good health.

The V and J genes are TRBV10-3 and TRBJ2-2; D unresolved. The CDR3 contains 15 residues. V was shortened by 3 bases and J by 6 bases, with 14 bases between the two germline ends. Per the germline V gene, CDR1 is ENHRY and CDR2 is SYGVKD. CDR3 DNA: TGTGCCATCAGTGACGGGCTCAGCAGATCCGGGGAGCTGTTTTTT. Its translation: CAISDGLSRSGELFF.

The V and J genes are TRBV5-5 and TRBJ1-2; 12 positions match TRBD1. Germline V gene sequence: CDR1 SGHKS, CDR2 YYEKEE (reference sequence). The V and J ends lost 4 bases and 4 bases, in that order; junction bases with no gene match: 8. The CDR3 has 16 amino acids. The CDR3 protein is CASSGGQGARSYGYTF. The CDR3 DNA reads TGTGCCAGCAGCGGGGGACAGGGGGCTCGGAGCTATGGCTACACCTTC.

This rearrangement joins TRBV11-2 to TRBJ2-7, with TRBD2 matching over 9 bases. V trimming: 5 bases; J trimming: 0 bases; junction bases outside the gene matches: 11. Germline CDR1 and CDR2: SGHAT and FQNNGV. The CDR3 totals 17 residues. The CDR3 sequence is CASSPTSGGTDSYEQYF. Written as DNA, the CDR3 is TGTGCCAGCAGCCCAACAAGCGGGGGGACGGACTCCTACGAGCAGTACTTC.

The chain has TRBV14 and TRBJ2-1; the match to TRBD2 covers 12 bases. The J segment lost 7 bases and the V segment lost 3 bases, leaving 4 bases of the junction unmatched. Germline V lookup: CDR1 SGHDN, CDR2 FVKESK. The CDR3 sequence is 15 residues long. As DNA, the CDR3 is TGTGCCAGCAGCCATCCGGGACTAGCGGGTAATGAGCAGTTCTTC. Its protein is CASSHPGLAGNEQFF.

The V and J genes are TRBV27 and TRBJ1-5; D possibly corresponds to TRBD1 (5 bases). The germline V gene has CDR1 MNHEY and CDR2 SMNVEV (reference sequence). V was cut by 1 base and J by 0 bases, with 7 bases left in between. The CDR3 loop spans 15 amino acids. The CDR3 DNA is TGTGCCAGCAGTTTATGGGGGAATAGCAATCAGCCCCAGCATTTT. It specifies CASSLWGNSNQPQHF.

This chain connects TRBV19 to TRBJ2-5, with TRBD1 matching 9 bases. J gave up 0 bases and V 5 bases, and 7 bases lay outside the gene matches. This CDR3 is built from 16 residues. Germline loops: CDR1 LNHDA, CDR2 SQIVND (reference sequence). CDR3: CASSRWTGDYQETQYF. The DNA for the CDR3 is TGTGCCAGTAGTCGATGGACAGGGGACTACCAAGAGACCCAGTACTTC.

The chain couples TRBV5-1 to TRBJ2-5, with D possibly being TRBD1 (5 bases). Trimming removed 0 bases from V and 5 bases from J, with 14 bases in between. Germline V lookup: CDR1 SGHRS, CDR2 YFSETQ. This CDR3 contains 15 residues. CDR3 DNA: TGCGCCAGCAGCTTGGTCTGGACAAGTGACGAGACCCAGTACTTC. This translates into CASSLVWTSDETQYF.

J is TRBJ2-1 and V is TRBV7-3; unclear D gene. This CDR3 region has 13 residues. The germline V and J ends were trimmed by 1 base and 4 bases, with 5 bases remaining between them. Germline values: CDR1 SGHTA, CDR2 FQGTGA. The CDR3 spells CASSLIGYNEQFF. The CDR3, as DNA: TGTGCCAGCAGCTTAATAGGATACAATGAGCAGTTCTTC.

The CDR3 protein is CASSLFFRSNQPQHF. The CDR3 nucleotides are TGTGCCAGCAGTTTATTCTTTCGGAGCAATCAGCCCCAGCATTTT. The chain uses TRBV27 and TRBJ1-5; no firm D call. Germline values: CDR1 MNHEY, CDR2 SMNVEV (reference sequence). The CDR3 is 15 residues long. Trimming pared 1 base from V and 1 base from J, leaving 8 bases between.

The chain links TRBV28 to TRBJ1-4, with D perhaps matching TRBD1 (5 bases). The germline gives CDR1 MDHEN, CDR2 SYDVKM. The ends were cut back, 7 bases at V and 4 bases at J, with 16 bases in the middle. This CDR3 has 15 amino acids. DNA of the CDR3: TGTGCCAGCACCCTAGGGGTGGGAATTAATGAAAAACTGTTTTTT. Translated, it gives CASTLGVGINEKLFF.

The chain uses TRBV4-1 and TRBJ2-3; the D is unclear. The CDR3 has 14 residues. Trimming removed 0 bases at V and 7 bases at J, with 11 bases between. Germline V gene lookup returns CDR1 MGHRA and CDR2 YSYEKL. The CDR3 loop is CASSQDIQQYTQYF. CDR3 bases: TGCGCCAGCAGCCAAGATATCCAGCAATATACGCAGTATTTT.

This chain joins TRBV9 and TRBJ2-1, with 9 positions matching TRBD1. V lost 4 bases, J lost 7 bases, and 9 bases stayed unmatched. The CDR3 sequence is 15 residues long. Germline lookup yields CDR1 SGDLS and CDR2 YYNGEE. This CDR3 is CASSRSGTGWNEQFF. The DNA of the CDR3 is TGTGCCAGCAGCCGGAGTGGGACAGGGTGGAATGAGCAGTTCTTC.

The rearrangement joins TRBV28 to TRBJ2-7, with D perhaps matching TRBD1 (6 bases). There are 16 residues in the CDR3. Germline V CDR1 and CDR2: MDHEN, SYDVKM. Trimming took off 5 bases at V and 2 bases at J, with 19 bases between the two ends. CDR3 sequence (DNA): TGTGCCAGCAGTACCACCGACAGGAGTGTCCCCTACGAGCAGTACTTC. This codes for CASSTTDRSVPYEQYF.

The gene calls are TRBV28 and TRBJ2-7, with D uncertain. The CDR3 is 13 amino acids. The V gene's germline CDR1 is MDHEN and CDR2 SYDVKM. The V end was cut by 4 bases, the J end by 2 bases, with 9 bases between. CDR3 loop: CASSSQRPYEQYF. The CDR3 region has the DNA TGTGCCAGCAGTTCCCAGCGTCCCTACGAGCAGTACTTC.

The genes are TRBV2 and TRBJ2-1; D unresolved. V was pared by 1 base and J by 0 bases, with 13 bases between. This CDR3 has 17 amino acids. Germline V gene sequence: CDR1 SNHLY, CDR2 FYNNEI. CDR3 amino acids: CASSEDPPGSSYNEQFF. The DNA of the CDR3 is TGTGCCAGCAGTGAAGACCCTCCCGGTAGCTCCTACAATGAGCAGTTCTTC.

The chain has TRBV13 and TRBJ1-1, with D hard to call. V shed 1 base and J shed 0 bases, with 12 bases lying between them. This CDR3 comprises 16 residues. Germline V gene lookup returns CDR1 PRHDT and CDR2 FYEKMQ (reference sequence). The CDR3 loop reads CASSLVQRIMNTEAFF. CDR3 bases: TGTGCCAGCAGCTTAGTGCAGAGAATCATGAACACTGAAGCTTTCTTT.

The rearrangement links TRBV27 to TRBJ2-1, with TRBD2 identical over 7 bases. The CDR3 loop spans 13 amino acids. Trimming took 4 bases from V and 7 from J; bases not matched to a gene: 4. The germline CDR1 and CDR2 sequences are MNHEY and SMNVEV (reference sequence). The CDR3 DNA is TGTGCCAGCAGTTGGGCTAGCGGTAATGAGCAGTTCTTC. Its translation is CASSWASGNEQFF.

The chain combines TRBV6-5 with TRBJ1-2; TRBD1 matches at 7 bases. The CDR3 runs to 13 residues. Germline V lookup: CDR1 MNHEY, CDR2 SVGAGI. V was clipped by 2 bases and J by 8 bases; unmatched bases: 5. CDR3 sequence reads: CASSYTGAHGYTF. The CDR3 region has the DNA TGTGCCAGCAGTTACACAGGGGCACACGGCTACACCTTC.

The rearrangement joins TRBV7-6 to TRBJ2-1, with 9 bases fitting TRBD2. V gave up 6 bases and J gave up 7 bases; unmatched junction bases: 10. CDR1 SGHVS and CDR2 FNYEAQ come from the germline V gene. CDR3 length: 15 amino acids. CDR3 nucleotides: TGTGCCAGCAGTTCGCCGGGACTAGCCTCGAATGAGCAGTTCTTC. Its translation is CASSSPGLASNEQFF.

The CDR3 DNA reads TGTGCCAGCGGCCTAACAGGAATCCACGAGCAGTACTTC. Translating gives CASGLTGIHEQYF. The rearrangement links TRBV27 to TRBJ2-7, with D possibly matching TRBD1 (5 bases). This CDR3 region has 13 residues. Trimming pared 8 bases from V and 5 bases from J, leaving 16 bases between. Germline V gene data show CDR1 as MNHEY and CDR2 as SMNVEV (reference sequence).

For the CDR3, the DNA is TGTGCCAGCAGCTTATTTCGACTGGGCCATGGCTACACCTTC. Translating it yields CASSLFRLGHGYTF. This chain joins TRBV7-9 and TRBJ1-2; D ambiguous. This CDR3 spans 14 amino acids. The ends were cut back, 2 bases at V and 6 bases at J, with 13 bases in the middle. Germline lookup yields CDR1 SEHNR and CDR2 FQNEAQ (reference sequence).

This chain connects TRBV27 to TRBJ2-7; 7 nucleotides agree with TRBD2. Germline values: CDR1 MNHEY, CDR2 SMNVEV (reference sequence). Trimming took 6 bases from V and 3 from J; bases not matched to a gene: 5. The CDR3 is 13 amino acids. CDR3 loop: CASRSSGDYEQYF. In nucleotides, the CDR3 is TGTGCCAGCAGATCTAGCGGAGACTACGAGCAGTACTTC.

As to this clone: One end of the junction is discordant with germline, which a read error may explain. V and J are TRBV7-7 and TRBJ2-1; perhaps TRBD2 as D (6 bases). Germline V gene data show CDR1 as SSHAT and CDR2 as FNYEAQ (reference sequence). This CDR3 is built from 14 residues. The CDR3 spells CASSLSLAKEEQFF. The CDR3 nucleotides are TGTGCTAGCAGCTTAAGCCTAGCGAAGGAGGAGCAGTTCTTC. Full variable domain (rest looked up from reference TRBV7-7 and TRBJ2-1): GAGVSQSPRYKVTKRGQDVTLRCDPISSHATLYWYQQALGQGPEFLTYFNYEAQPDKSGLPSDRFSAERPEGSISTLTIQRTEQRDSAMYRCASSLSLAKEEQFFGPGTRLTVL.

In DNA, the CDR3 is TGTGCCAGCAGCGTAGGTGGTTCGGTGGGCAGCTCCTACGAGCAGTACTTC. Translated, it gives CASSVGGSVGSSYEQYF. V and J are TRBV9 and TRBJ2-7; D uncertain. The V gene's germline CDR1 is SGDLS and CDR2 YYNGEE. Trimming pared 0 bases from V and 0 bases from J, leaving 16 bases between. This CDR3 is 17 amino acids long.

The chain employs TRBV29-1 and TRBJ2-7, with 7 bases aligning to TRBD2. The CDR3 sequence is 15 residues long. V was clipped by 1 base and J by 0 bases; unmatched bases: 6. Germline V CDR1 and CDR2: SQVTM, ANQGSEA. The chain's CDR3 is CSVEGGAGDSYEQYF. The CDR3 nucleotides read TGCAGCGTTGAAGGAGGGGCGGGGGACTCCTACGAGCAGTACTTC.

This chain joins TRBV4-1 and TRBJ2-1; 10 positions agree with TRBD2. The CDR3 loop spans 16 amino acids. V dropped 2 bases and J dropped 2; count of bases not matched to a gene: 3. Germline CDR1 is MGHRA and CDR2 is YSYEKL. CDR3 bases: TGCGCCAGCAGCCAAAGAGCGGGAGGGGCCTACAATGAGCAGTTCTTC. Amino acid sequence: CASSQRAGGAYNEQFF.

The V and J genes are TRBV28 and TRBJ2-7, with D perhaps TRBD2 (6 bases). This CDR3 comprises 18 residues. The germline V and J ends were trimmed by 3 bases and 2 bases, with 23 bases remaining between them. Germline CDR1 is MDHEN and CDR2 is SYDVKM. The CDR3 coding sequence is TGTGCCAGCAGTTTCCCTGGAGTCGGAGGGACTCCGGCCTACGAGCAGTACTTC. Its protein product is CASSFPGVGGTPAYEQYF. Variable domain in full (rest from reference TRBV28 and TRBJ2-7): DVKVTQSSRYLVKRTGEKVFLECVQDMDHENMFWYRQDPGLGLRLIYFSYDVKMKEKGDIPEGYSVSREKKERFSLILESASTNQTSMYLCASSFPGVGGTPAYEQYFGPGTRLTVT.

V gene TRBV5-1 combines with J gene TRBJ2-7, with unresolved D. In germline, CDR1 is SGHRS, CDR2 YFSETQ. The V gene lost 1 base and the J gene lost 3 bases, with 11 bases spanning the gap. CDR3 length: 14 amino acids. As DNA, the CDR3 is TGCGCCAGCAGCTTGAGGGCCTCCGACTACGAGCAGTACTTC. It translates to CASSLRASDYEQYF.

The V gene is TRBV21-1, the J gene TRBJ2-7; the D segment call TRBD2 is taken from the table without a DNA check. TRBV21-1 is a pseudogene. The CDR3 has 18 residues. The CDR3 DNA is TGTGCCAGCAGCAAATTCCCGGGACTAGCGGGGAAGGGCTACGAGCAGTACTTC. Amino acid sequence: CASSKFPGLAGKGYEQYF.

This clone was observed a few times. This chain links TRBV7-7 with TRBJ1-4; D may be TRBD1 (5 bases). The CDR3 has 14 amino acids. The V gene's germline CDR1 is SSHAT and CDR2 FNYEAQ (reference sequence). The V gene lost 2 bases and the J gene lost 6 bases, with 10 bases spanning the gap. This CDR3 reads CASSLHVGDEKLFF. The CDR3 DNA reads TGTGCCAGCAGCTTACACGTGGGGGATGAAAAACTGTTTTTT.